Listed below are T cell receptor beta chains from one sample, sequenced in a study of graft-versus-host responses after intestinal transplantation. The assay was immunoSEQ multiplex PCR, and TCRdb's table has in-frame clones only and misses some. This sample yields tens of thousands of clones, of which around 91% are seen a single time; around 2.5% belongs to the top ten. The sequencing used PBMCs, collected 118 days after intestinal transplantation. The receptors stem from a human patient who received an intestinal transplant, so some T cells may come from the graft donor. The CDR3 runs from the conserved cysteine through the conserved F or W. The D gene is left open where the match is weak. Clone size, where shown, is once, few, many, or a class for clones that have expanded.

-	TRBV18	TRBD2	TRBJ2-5	CASSSLSGGGETQYF	TGTGCCAGCTCATCCCTTAGCGGGGGAGGCGAGACCCAGTACTTC
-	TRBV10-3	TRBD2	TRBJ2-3	CAISASGSGGPDTQYF	TGTGCCATCAGTGCTTCGGGGTCGGGAGGGCCAGATACGCAGTATTTT
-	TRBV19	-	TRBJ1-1	CASSTPFVGTEAFF	TGTGCCAGTAGTACCCCTTTCGTGGGCACTGAAGCTTTCTTT
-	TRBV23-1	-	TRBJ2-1	CASSQESDISTSPSLLSYNEQFF	TGCGCCAGCAGTCAGGAATCGGACATTTCCACCTCCCCTTCCCTTCTCTCCTACAATGAGCAGTTCTTC
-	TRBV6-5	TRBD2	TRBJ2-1	CASGLAGEFKQFF	TGTGCCAGTGGACTAGCGGGAGAATTTAAGCAGTTCTTC
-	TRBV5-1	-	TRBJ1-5	CASSEQGIGNQPQHF	TGCGCCAGCAGCGAGCAGGGTATCGGCAATCAGCCCCAGCATTTT
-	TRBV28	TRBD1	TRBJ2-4	CASSLSATGDIQYF	TGTGCCAGCAGTTTATCCGCCACAGGGGACATTCAGTACTTC
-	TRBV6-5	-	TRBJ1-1	CASRPPLNTEAFF	TGTGCCAGCAGGCCCCCCCTGAACACTGAAGCTTTCTTT
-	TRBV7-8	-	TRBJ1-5	CASSLGGQQGAQHF	TGTGCCAGCAGCTTAGGGGGCCAGCAAGGGGCCCAGCATTTT
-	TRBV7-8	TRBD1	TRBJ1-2	CASSSGQGGGLNYGYTF	TGTGCCAGCAGCTCCGGACAGGGGGGAGGACTTAACTATGGCTACACCTTC
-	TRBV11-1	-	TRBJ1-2	CASTPGRDSYGYTF	TGTGCCAGCACCCCGGGGAGAGACAGCTATGGCTACACCTTC
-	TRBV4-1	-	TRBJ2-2	CASSQAGMPNTGELFF	TGCGCCAGCAGCCAAGCTGGGATGCCGAACACCGGGGAGCTGTTTTTT
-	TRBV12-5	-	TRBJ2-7	CASGFFMVWRGRGESYEQYF	TGTGCTAGTGGTTTTTTCATGGTTTGGAGGGGGCGCGGGGAATCCTACGAGCAGTACTTC
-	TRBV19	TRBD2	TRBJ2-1	CASSIRAGGSYNEQFF	TGTGCCAGTAGTATCCGAGCGGGAGGGTCCTACAATGAGCAGTTCTTC
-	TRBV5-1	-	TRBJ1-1	CASSGAGYEYTEAFF	TGCGCCAGCAGCGGGGCAGGGTATGAGTACACTGAAGCTTTCTTT
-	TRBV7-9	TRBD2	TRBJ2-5	CASSLPTSGVETQYF	TGTGCCAGCAGCTTACCGACTAGCGGGGTTGAGACCCAGTACTTC
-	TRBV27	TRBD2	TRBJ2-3	CASSHREGPTDTQYF	TGTGCCAGCAGCCATAGGGAGGGGCCCACAGATACGCAGTATTTT
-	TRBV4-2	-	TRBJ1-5	CASSQLSTDNQPQHF	TGTGCCAGCAGCCAACTAAGTACGGATAATCAGCCCCAGCATTTT
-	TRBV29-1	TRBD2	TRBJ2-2	CSVGLAGFNTGELFF	TGCAGCGTGGGACTAGCGGGATTTAACACCGGGGAGCTGTTTTTT
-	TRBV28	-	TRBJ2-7	CASSSQGSASYEQYF	TGTGCCAGCAGTTCCCAGGGTAGCGCCTCCTACGAGCAGTACTTC
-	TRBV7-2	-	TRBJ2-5	CASSQTGHTQETQYF	TGTGCCAGCAGCCAGACGGGACACACTCAAGAGACCCAGTACTTC
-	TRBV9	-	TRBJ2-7	CASSVAGSTANEQYF	TGTGCCAGCAGCGTAGCAGGAAGTACGGCGAACGAGCAGTACTTC
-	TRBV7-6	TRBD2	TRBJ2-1	CASSRPSGVSYNEQFF	TGTGCCAGCAGCCGGCCCAGCGGGGTCTCCTACAATGAGCAGTTCTTC
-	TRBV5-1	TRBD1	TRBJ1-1	CASSSQGAGTEAFF	TGCGCCAGCAGCTCACAGGGGGCTGGCACTGAAGCTTTCTTT
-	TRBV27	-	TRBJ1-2	CASGDGTTHYGYTF	TGTGCCAGCGGCGACGGGACAACCCACTATGGCTACACCTTC
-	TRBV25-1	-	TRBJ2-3	CASSRLGGWVDTQYF	TGTGCCAGCAGTAGACTTGGGGGCTGGGTCGATACGCAGTATTTT
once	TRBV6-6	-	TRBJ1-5	CASSTPNRRNQPQHF	TGTGCCAGCAGTACGCCGAACAGGAGGAACCAGCCCCAGCATTTT
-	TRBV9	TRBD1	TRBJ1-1	CASSVAGTGPEAFF	TGTGCCAGCAGCGTAGCGGGGACAGGCCCTGAAGCTTTCTTT
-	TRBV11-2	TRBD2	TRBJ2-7	CASSLGLAYEQYF	TGTGCCAGCAGCTTAGGACTAGCGTACGAGCAGTACTTC
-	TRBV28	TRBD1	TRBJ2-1	CASSPSWTGGGNEQFF	TGTGCCAGCAGTCCATCGTGGACAGGGGGCGGGAATGAGCAGTTCTTC
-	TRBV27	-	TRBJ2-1	CASTKGGSGYNEQFF	TGTGCCAGCACAAAAGGTGGTAGCGGTTACAATGAGCAGTTCTTC
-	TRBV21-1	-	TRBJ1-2	CASSKAGREPYGYTF	TGTGCCAGCAGCAAAGCTGGGCGGGAACCCTATGGCTACACCTTC
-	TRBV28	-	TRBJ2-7	CASSFERPISYEQYF	TGTGCCAGCAGTTTCGAGCGGCCGATCTCCTACGAGCAGTACTTC
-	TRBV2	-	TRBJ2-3	CASSEVSLWEQGADTQYF	TGTGCCAGCAGTGAAGTTAGTTTGTGGGAACAGGGCGCAGATACGCAGTATTTT
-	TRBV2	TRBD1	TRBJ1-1	CASSWDRGSEAFF	TGTGCCAGCAGTTGGGACAGGGGCTCTGAAGCTTTCTTT
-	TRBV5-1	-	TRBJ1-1	CASSFGPTNTEAFF	TGCGCCAGCAGCTTTGGCCCGACGAACACTGAAGCTTTCTTT
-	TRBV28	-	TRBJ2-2	CASRTGASESGELFF	TGTGCCAGCAGAACGGGAGCTTCGGAATCCGGGGAGCTGTTTTTT
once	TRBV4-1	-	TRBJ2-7	CASSETRFSSYEQYF	TGCGCCAGCAGTGAAACCCGATTTTCCTCTTACGAGCAGTACTTC
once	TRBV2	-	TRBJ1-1	CASGVRHTEAFF	TGTGCCAGCGGGGTCCGGCACACTGAAGCTTTCTTT
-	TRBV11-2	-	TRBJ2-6	CASSLQGTTGANVLTF	TGTGCCAGCAGCTTACAGGGAACGACTGGGGCCAACGTCCTGACTTTC